Listed below are T cell receptor beta chains from one sample, sequenced in a study of identifying expanded T cells in peripheral blood. Data came from immunoSEQ multiplex PCR; TCRdb stores just in-frame clones and leaves some out. Of 75,000 to 90,000 clones in the sample, almost 85% were seen once. Sequencing used blood. The receptor set was obtained from a person between 18 and 75 years old in good health. Each CDR3 is given with its conserved first and last residue. Fields, in order: V gene, D gene, clone size, J gene, CDR3 protein, CDR3 DNA. D genes are given only for firm matches. A row's size may be missing; if present it is once, few, many or a size class.

TRBV23-1	TRBD1	.	TRBJ2-7	CATLQGVVCEQYF	TGCGCCACCCTACAGGGGGTGGTTTGCGAGCAGTACTTC
TRBV10-2	TRBD2	.	TRBJ2-7	CASSESSGGSYEQYF	TGCGCCAGCAGTGAGTCGTCGGGGGGCTCCTACGAGCAGTACTTC
TRBV29-1	.	.	TRBJ2-1	CSVGVGRGADNEQFF	TGCAGCGTTGGGGTTGGAAGGGGGGCGGACAATGAGCAGTTCTTC
TRBV4-3	.	.	TRBJ1-1	CASSRLEGDRGAFF	TGCGCCAGCAGCCGCCTGGAGGGGGACCGCGGAGCTTTCTTT
TRBV11-3	TRBD1	.	TRBJ1-1	CASGTDRGRTEAFF	TGTGCCAGCGGGACGGACAGGGGGAGAACTGAAGCTTTCTTT
TRBV7-6	.	.	TRBJ1-3	CASSPGLDSGNTIYF	TGTGCCAGCAGCCCGGGACTGGACTCTGGAAACACCATATATTTT
TRBV29-1	TRBD2	.	TRBJ2-2	CSVEPSGRPGELFF	TGCAGCGTTGAACCTAGCGGGAGACCCGGGGAGCTGTTTTTT
TRBV7-3	TRBD1	.	TRBJ2-1	CASSPELDRGDEQFF	TGTGCCAGCAGCCCTGAACTGGACAGGGGGGATGAGCAGTTCTTC
TRBV19	TRBD2	.	TRBJ2-1	CASSSGRGHEQFF	TGTGCCAGTAGTAGCGGGAGAGGCCATGAGCAGTTCTTC
TRBV11-2	.	.	TRBJ1-4	CASSKVPLLSPATNEKLFF	TGTGCCAGCAGCAAAGTGCCCCTTCTAAGTCCTGCAACTAATGAAAAACTGTTTTTT
TRBV29-1	.	.	TRBJ2-7	CSVLDKRSYEQYF	TGCAGCGTCCTGGACAAAAGATCCTACGAGCAGTACTTC
TRBV7-8	.	.	TRBJ2-3	CASSSDQSTDTQYF	TGTGCCAGCAGCTCGGACCAAAGCACAGATACGCAGTATTTT
TRBV7-6	TRBD2	.	TRBJ2-1	CASSSAPGTSGRDGEQFF	TGTGCCAGCAGCTCAGCCCCCGGGACTAGCGGGAGGGATGGTGAGCAGTTCTTC
TRBV9	.	.	TRBJ2-3	CASSVGVGSGTDTQYF	TGTGCCAGCAGCGTAGGGGTGGGCTCCGGCACAGATACGCAGTATTTT
TRBV16	.	.	TRBJ2-1	CASSLDTYNEQFF	TGTGCCAGCAGCTTGGACACATACAATGAGCAGTTCTTC
TRBV7-3	TRBD2	.	TRBJ2-1	CASSLLGLAGGSNEQFF	TGTGCCAGCAGCTTACTAGGACTAGCGGGAGGTTCCAATGAGCAGTTCTTC
TRBV6-1	.	.	TRBJ1-5	CASSEGAPGGNQPQHF	TGTGCCAGCAGTGAAGGAGCACCCGGGGGCAATCAGCCCCAGCATTTT
TRBV4-2	TRBD1	.	TRBJ1-2	CASSQEQQGGSYGYTF	TGTGCCAGCAGCCAAGAACAACAGGGGGGATCTTATGGCTACACCTTC
TRBV19	.	once	TRBJ2-1	CASSSRAWAEQLYNEQFF	TGTGCCAGTAGTTCTAGAGCATGGGCAGAGCAACTCTACAATGAGCAGTTCTTC
TRBV5-4	.	.	TRBJ1-4	CASRTDSHEKLFF	TGTGCCAGCAGAACAGACAGCCATGAAAAACTGTTTTTT
TRBV28	.	.	TRBJ2-7	CASRDLLLGYEQYF	TGTGCCAGCAGGGACTTACTATTGGGCTACGAGCAGTACTTC
TRBV15	.	.	TRBJ1-3	CATSRESGSGNTIYF	TGTGCCACCAGCAGAGAATCGGGGTCTGGAAACACCATATATTTT